Reported below is one T cell receptor (beta chain). Its antigen is currently unknown. The source of the sample is a study of graft-versus-host responses after intestinal transplantation. Study at large: Recipients were all induced with anti-thymocyte globulin, then given tacrolimus and steroids for 2 to 3 years.

Libraries were prepared by immunoSEQ multiplex PCR; TCRdb keeps only in-frame clonotypes and omits some of them. In the table there are some 130,000 clones, over 85% of which are singletons. General study results and limits: Early after transplant, HvG declines were associated with peak levels of circulating GvH clones. Graft-versus-host to host-versus-graft clonal ratios in allografts were high in patients with graft-donor T cell macrochimerism.

There are 14 residues in the CDR3. Germline loops: CDR1 SGDLS, CDR2 YYNGEE. Trimming pared 4 bases from V and 7 bases from J, leaving 14 bases between. The TCR comes from a human donor who received an intestinal transplant. This specimen consisted of unstimulated CD4+ T cells sorted from spleen or lymph node cells, obtained before intestinal transplant. This chain uses TRBV9 with TRBJ2-2; D call uncertain. The CDR3 DNA follows: TGTGCCAGCAGCCCCCGGACCTGGGGCGGGGAGCTGTTTTTT. Its protein product is CASSPRTWGGELFF.